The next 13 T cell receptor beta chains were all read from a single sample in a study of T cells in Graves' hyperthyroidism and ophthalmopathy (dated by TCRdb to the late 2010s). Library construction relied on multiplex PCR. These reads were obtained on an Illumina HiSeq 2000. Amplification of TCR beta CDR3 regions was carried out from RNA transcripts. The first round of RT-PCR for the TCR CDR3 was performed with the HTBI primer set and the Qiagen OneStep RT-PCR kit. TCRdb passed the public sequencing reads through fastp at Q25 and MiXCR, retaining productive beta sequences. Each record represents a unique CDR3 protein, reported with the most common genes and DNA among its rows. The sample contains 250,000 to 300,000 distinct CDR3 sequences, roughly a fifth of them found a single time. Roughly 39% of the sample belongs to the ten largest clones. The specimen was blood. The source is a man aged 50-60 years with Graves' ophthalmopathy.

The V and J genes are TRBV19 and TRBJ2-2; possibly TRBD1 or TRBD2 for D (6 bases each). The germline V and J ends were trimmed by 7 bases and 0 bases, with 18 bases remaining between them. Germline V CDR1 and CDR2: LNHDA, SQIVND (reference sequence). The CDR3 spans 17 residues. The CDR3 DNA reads TGTGCCAGTACCCCTGCGGGACACGTCGCGAACACCGGGGAGCTGTTTTTT. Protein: CASTPAGHVANTGELFF.

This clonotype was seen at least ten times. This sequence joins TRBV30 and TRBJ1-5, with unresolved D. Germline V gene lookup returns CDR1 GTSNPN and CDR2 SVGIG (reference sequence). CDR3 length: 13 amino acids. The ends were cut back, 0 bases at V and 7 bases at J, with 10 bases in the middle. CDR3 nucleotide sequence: TGTGCCTGGAGTGTATTGGACGACCAGCCCCAGCATTTT. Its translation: CAWSVLDDQPQHF.

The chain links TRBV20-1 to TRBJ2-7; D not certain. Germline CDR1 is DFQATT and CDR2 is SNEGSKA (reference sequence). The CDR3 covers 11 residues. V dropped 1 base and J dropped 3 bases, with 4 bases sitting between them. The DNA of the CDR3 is TGCAGTGCTAGAGGACACTACGAGCAGTACTTC. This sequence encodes CSARGHYEQYF.

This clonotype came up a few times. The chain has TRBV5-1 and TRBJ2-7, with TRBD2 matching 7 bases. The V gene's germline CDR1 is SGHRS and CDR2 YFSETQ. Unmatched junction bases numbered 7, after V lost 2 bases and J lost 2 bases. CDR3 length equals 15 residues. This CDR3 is CASSFGRESPYEQYF. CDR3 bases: TGCGCCAGCAGCTTCGGGCGGGAGAGCCCCTACGAGCAGTACTTC.

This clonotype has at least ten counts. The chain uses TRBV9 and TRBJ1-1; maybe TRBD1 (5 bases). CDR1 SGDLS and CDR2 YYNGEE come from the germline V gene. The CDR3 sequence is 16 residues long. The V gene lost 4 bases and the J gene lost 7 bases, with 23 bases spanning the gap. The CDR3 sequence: CASSSRPLDSRREAFF. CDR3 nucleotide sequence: TGTGCCAGCAGCTCCCGACCCCTTGACAGTAGGCGTGAAGCTTTCTTT.

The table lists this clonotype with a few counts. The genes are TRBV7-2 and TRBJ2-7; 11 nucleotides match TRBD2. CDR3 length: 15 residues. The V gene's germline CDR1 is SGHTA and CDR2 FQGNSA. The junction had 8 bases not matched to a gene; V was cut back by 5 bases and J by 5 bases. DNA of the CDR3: TGTGCCAGCAGCACTAGCGGGAGTGGCTACCACGAGCAGTACTTC. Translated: CASSTSGSGYHEQYF.

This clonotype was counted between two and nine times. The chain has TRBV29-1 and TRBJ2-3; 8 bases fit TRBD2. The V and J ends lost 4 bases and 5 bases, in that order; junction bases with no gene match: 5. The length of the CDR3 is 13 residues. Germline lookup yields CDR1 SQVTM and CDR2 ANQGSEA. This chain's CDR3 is CSVVRGLGDTQYF. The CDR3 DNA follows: TGCAGCGTTGTAAGGGGACTAGGAGATACGCAGTATTTT.

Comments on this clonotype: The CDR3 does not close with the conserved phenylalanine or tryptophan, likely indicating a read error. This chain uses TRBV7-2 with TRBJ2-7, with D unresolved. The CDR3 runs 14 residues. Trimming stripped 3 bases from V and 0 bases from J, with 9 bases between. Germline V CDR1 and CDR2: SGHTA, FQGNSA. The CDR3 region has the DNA TGTGCCAGCAGCTTCCAAACGAGCTCCTACGAGCAGTACCTC. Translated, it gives CASSFQTSSYEQYL.

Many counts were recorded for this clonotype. DNA of the CDR3: TGTGCCAGCAGCTCCCCCGGGTGGTCCCATCGTGGAGAGACCCAGTACTTC. Its protein product is CASSSPGWSHRGETQYF. This chain links TRBV13 with TRBJ2-5; no clear D gene. This CDR3 has 17 amino acids. Trimming left V 4 bases short and J 4 bases short, with 22 bases between. Germline V CDR1 and CDR2: PRHDT, FYEKMQ (reference sequence).

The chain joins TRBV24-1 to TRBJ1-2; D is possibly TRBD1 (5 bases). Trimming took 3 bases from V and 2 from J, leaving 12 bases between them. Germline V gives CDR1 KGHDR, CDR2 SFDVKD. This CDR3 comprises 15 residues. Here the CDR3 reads CATSDPRGDNYGYTF. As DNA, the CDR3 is TGTGCCACCAGTGATCCCCGGGGCGACAACTATGGCTACACCTTC.

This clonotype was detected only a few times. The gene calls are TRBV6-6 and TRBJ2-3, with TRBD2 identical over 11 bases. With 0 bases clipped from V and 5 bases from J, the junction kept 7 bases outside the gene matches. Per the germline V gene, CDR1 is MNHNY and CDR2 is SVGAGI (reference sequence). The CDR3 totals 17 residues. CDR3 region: CASSYSDLAGGGDTQYF. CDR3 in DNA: TGTGCCAGCAGTTACTCTGACCTAGCGGGGGGAGGAGATACGCAGTATTTT.

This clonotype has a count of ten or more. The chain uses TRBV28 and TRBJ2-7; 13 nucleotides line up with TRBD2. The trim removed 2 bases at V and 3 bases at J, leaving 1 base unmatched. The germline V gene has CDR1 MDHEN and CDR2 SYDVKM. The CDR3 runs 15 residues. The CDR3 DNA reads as TGTGCCAGCAGTTTAGGGACTAGCGGGAACTACGAGCAGTACTTC. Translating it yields CASSLGTSGNYEQYF.

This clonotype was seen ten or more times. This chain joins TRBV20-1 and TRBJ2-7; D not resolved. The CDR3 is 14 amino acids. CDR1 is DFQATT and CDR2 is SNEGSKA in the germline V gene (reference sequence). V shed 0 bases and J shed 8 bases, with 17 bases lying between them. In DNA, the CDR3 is TGCAGTGCTAGAGATCGGGCAGGAGCTCAGCAGCAGTACTTC. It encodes CSARDRAGAQQQYF.